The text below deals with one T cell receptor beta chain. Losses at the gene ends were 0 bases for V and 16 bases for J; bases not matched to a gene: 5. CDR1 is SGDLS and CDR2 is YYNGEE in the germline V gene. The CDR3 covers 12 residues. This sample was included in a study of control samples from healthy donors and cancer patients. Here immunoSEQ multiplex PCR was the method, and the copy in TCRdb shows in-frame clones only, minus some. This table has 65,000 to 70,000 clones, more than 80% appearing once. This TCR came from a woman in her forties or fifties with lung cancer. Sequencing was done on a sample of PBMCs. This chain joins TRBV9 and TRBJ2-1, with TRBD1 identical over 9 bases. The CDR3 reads CASSVGDRDEFF. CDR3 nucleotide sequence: TGTGCCAGCAGCGTAGGGGACAGGGATGAATTCTTC.